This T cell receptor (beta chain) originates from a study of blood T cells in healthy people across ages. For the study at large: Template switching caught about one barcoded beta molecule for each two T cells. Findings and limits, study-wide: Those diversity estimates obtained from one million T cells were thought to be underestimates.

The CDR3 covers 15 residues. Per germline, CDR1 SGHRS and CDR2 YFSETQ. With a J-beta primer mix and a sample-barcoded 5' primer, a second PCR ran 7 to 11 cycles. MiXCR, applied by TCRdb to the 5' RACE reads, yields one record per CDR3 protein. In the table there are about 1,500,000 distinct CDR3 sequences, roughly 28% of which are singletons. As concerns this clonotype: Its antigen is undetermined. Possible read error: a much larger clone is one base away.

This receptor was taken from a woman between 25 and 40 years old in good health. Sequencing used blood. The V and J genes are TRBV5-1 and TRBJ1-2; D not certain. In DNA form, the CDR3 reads TGCACCAGCAGCTTGGAAGGCAGCCTGGACTATGGCTACACCTTC. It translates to CTSSLEGSLDYGYTF.